This TCR beta chain was recorded in a study of cytomegalovirus exposure and HLA in healthy donors. General study points: In a later analysis, compared with equally common non-associated chains, HLA-associated beta chains were more expanded. Earlier findings revealed that most TCR beta V segments proved productive either about 90% or about 30% of the time. Sequences of the TCR beta chain were said to predict the HLA-A and HLA-B alleles of most subjects accurately.

PCR was performed using 60 Vbeta and 13 Jbeta primers. The assay was immunoSEQ multiplex PCR, and TCRdb's table has in-frame clones only and misses some. Of roughly 120,000 clones listed, 70% are singletons. Worth noting for this clone: The target antigen is unknown.

The V gene end was trimmed by 5 bases and the J gene end by 4 bases; junction bases not matched to a gene: 10. This CDR3 spans 16 amino acids. Germline V CDR1 and CDR2: SGHTA, FQGTGA. The sequence was collected from a man aged 25 to 40 in good health and CMV-seropositive. The sequenced material came from PBMCs. This chain joins TRBV7-3 and TRBJ2-2, with 7 bases aligning to TRBD2. The CDR3 nucleotides are TGTGCCAGCAGCCCCCCTAGCGGATGGGTCACCGGGGAGCTGTTTTTT. It yields the protein CASSPPSGWVTGELFF. The entire variable domain, with the rest obtained from reference TRBV7-3 and TRBJ2-2, is as follows: GAGVSQTPSNKVTEKGKYVELRCDPISGHTALYWYRQSLGQGPEFLIYFQGTGAADDSGLPNDRFFAVRPEGSVSTLKIQRTERGDSAVYLCASSPPSGWVTGELFFGEGSRLTVL.